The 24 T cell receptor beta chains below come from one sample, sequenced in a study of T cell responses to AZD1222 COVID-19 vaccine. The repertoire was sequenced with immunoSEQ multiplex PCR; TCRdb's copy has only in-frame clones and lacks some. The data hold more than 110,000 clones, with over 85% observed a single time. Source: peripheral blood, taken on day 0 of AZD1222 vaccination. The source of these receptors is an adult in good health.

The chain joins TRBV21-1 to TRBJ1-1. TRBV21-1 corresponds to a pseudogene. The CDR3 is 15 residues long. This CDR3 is CASFMSGPGRAEAFF. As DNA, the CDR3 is TGTGCCAGCTTCATGTCAGGCCCCGGAAGGGCTGAAGCTTTCTTT.

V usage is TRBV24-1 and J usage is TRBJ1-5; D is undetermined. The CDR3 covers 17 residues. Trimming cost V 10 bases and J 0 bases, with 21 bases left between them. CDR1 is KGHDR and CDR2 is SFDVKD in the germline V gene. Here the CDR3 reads CATAGRNLKSSNQPQHF. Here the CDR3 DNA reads TGTGCCACAGCTGGGCGAAACCTCAAGAGTAGCAATCAGCCCCAGCATTTT.

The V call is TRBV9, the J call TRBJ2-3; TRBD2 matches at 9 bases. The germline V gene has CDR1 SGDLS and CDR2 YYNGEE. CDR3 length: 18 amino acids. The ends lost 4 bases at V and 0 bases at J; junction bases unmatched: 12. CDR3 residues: CASSREIHSGRSTDTQYF. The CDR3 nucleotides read TGTGCCAGCAGCCGTGAGATCCATAGCGGGAGAAGCACAGATACGCAGTATTTT.

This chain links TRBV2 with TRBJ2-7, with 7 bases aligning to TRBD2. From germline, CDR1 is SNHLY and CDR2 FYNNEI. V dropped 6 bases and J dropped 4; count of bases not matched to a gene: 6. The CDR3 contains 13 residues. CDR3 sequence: CASSRDYLYEQYF. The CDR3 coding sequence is TGTGCCAGCAGCCGGGACTACTTATACGAGCAGTACTTC.

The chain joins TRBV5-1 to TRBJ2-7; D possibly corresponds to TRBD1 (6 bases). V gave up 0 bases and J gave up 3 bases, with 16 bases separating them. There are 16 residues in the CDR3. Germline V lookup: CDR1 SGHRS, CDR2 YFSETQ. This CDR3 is CASSLGLQGANYEQYF. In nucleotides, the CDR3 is TGCGCCAGCAGCTTGGGTCTACAGGGAGCAAACTACGAGCAGTACTTC.

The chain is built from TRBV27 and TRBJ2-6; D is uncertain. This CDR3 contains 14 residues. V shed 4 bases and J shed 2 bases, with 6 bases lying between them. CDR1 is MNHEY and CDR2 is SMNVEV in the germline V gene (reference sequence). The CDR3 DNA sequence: TGTGCCAGCAGTTATGCCGCTGGGGCCAACGTCCTGACTTTC. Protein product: CASSYAAGANVLTF.

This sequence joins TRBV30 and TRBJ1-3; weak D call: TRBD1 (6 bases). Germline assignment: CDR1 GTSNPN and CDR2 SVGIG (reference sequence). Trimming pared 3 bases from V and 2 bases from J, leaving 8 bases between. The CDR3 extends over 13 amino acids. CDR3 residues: CAWRQGAGNTIYF. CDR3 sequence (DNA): TGTGCCTGGAGACAGGGTGCTGGAAACACCATATATTTT.

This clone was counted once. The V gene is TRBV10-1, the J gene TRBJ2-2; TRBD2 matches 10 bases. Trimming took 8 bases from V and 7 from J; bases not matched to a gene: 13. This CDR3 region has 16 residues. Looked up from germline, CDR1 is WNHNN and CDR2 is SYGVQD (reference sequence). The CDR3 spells CASGVKREGLIGELFF. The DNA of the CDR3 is TGCGCCAGCGGGGTTAAGCGGGAGGGCCTTATCGGGGAGCTGTTTTTT.

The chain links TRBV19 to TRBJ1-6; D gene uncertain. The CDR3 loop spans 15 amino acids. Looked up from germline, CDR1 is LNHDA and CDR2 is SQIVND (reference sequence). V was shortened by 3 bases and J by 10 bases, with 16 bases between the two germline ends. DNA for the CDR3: TGTGCCAGTAGTATGGGGAGTTCTGCTGTCTCACCCCTCCACTTT. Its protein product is CASSMGSSAVSPLHF.

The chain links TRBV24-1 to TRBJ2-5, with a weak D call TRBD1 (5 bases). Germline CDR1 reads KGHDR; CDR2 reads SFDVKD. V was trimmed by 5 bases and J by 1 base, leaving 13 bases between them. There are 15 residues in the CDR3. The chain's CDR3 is CATSVQGGIQETQYF. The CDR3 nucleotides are TGTGCCACCAGTGTCCAGGGTGGGATCCAAGAGACCCAGTACTTC.

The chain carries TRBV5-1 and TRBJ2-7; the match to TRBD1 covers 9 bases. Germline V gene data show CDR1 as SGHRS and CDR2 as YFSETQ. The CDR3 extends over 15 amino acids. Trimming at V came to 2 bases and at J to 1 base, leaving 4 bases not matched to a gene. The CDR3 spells CASSFDRGRSYEQYF. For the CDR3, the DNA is TGCGCCAGCAGCTTTGACAGGGGGAGGTCCTACGAGCAGTACTTC.

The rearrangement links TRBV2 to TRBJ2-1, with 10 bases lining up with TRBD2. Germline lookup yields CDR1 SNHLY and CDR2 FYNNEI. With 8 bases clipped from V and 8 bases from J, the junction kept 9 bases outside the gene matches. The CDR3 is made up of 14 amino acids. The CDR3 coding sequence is TGTGCCAGCCTTCTAGCGGGAGATCCCCATGAGCAGTTCTTC. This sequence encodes CASLLAGDPHEQFF. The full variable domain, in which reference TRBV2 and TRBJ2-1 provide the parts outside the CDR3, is EPEVTQTPSHQVTQMGQEVILRCVPISNHLYFYWYRQILGQKVEFLVSFYNNEISEKSEIFDDQFSVERPDGSNFTLKIRSTKLEDSAMYFCASLLAGDPHEQFFGPGTRLTVL.

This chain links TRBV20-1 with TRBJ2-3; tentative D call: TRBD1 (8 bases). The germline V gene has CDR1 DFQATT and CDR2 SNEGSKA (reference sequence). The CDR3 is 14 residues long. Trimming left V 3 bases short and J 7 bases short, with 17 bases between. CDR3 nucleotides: TGCAGTGCTAGTGGACAGGGAGGGTTATATACGCAGTATTTT. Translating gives CSASGQGGLYTQYF.

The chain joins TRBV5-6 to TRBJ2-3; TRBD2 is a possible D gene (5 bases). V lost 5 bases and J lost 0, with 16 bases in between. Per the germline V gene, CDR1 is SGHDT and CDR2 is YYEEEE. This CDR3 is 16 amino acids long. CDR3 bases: TGTGCCAGCAGTCGGGGTCAAAGGTTTAGCACAGATACGCAGTATTTT. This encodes CASSRGQRFSTDTQYF.

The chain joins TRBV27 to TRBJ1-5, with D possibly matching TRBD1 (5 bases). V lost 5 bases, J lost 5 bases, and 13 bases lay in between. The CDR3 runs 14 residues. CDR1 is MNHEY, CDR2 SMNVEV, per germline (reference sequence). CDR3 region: CASSPGGGYQPQHF. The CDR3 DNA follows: TGTGCCAGCAGTCCGGGGGGGGGATATCAGCCCCAGCATTTT.

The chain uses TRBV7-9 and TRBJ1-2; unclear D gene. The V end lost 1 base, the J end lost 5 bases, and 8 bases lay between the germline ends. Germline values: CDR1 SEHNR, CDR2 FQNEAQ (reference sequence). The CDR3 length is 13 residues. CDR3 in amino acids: CASSLGTGYGYTF. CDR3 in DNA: TGTGCCAGCAGCTTAGGTACGGGTTATGGCTACACCTTC.

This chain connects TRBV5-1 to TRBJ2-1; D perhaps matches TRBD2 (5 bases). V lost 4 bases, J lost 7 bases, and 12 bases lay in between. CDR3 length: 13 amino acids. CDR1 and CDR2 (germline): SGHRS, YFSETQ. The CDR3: CASSPASGNEQFF. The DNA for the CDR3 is TGCGCCAGCAGCCCCGCCTCGGGGAATGAGCAGTTCTTC. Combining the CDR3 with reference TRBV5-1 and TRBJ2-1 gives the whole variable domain KAGVTQTPRYLIKTRGQQVTLSCSPISGHRSVSWYQQTPGQGLQFLFEYFSETQRNKGNFPGRFSGRQFSNSRSEMNVSTLELGDSALYLCASSPASGNEQFFGPGTRLTVL.

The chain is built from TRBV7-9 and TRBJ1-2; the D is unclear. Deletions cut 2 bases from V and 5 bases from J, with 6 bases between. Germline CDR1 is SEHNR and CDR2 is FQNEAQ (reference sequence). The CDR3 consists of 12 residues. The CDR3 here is CASSLPRYGYTF. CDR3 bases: TGTGCCAGCAGCTTACCTCGATATGGCTACACCTTC.

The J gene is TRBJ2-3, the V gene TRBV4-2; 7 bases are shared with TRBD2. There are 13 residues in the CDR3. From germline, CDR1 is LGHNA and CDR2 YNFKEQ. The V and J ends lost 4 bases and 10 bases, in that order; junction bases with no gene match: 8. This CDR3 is CASSPKRDLAQYF. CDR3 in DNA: TGTGCCAGCAGCCCCAAGCGGGACCTCGCGCAGTATTTT.

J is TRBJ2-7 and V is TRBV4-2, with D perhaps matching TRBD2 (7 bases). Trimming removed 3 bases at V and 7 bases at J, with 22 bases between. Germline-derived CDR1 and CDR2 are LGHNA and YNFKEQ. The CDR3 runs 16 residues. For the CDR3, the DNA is TGTGCCAGCAGCCAGGGGAGGGGGGACGGATTCTTGGAGCAGTACTTC. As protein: CASSQGRGDGFLEQYF.

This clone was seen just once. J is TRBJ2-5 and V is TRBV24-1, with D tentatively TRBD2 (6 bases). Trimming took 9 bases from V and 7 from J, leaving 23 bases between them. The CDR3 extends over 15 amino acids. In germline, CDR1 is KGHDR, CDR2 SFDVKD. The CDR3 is CATARLSGSGLTQYF. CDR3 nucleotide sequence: TGTGCCACCGCGCGTTTGTCGGGGAGCGGGTTGACCCAGTACTTC.

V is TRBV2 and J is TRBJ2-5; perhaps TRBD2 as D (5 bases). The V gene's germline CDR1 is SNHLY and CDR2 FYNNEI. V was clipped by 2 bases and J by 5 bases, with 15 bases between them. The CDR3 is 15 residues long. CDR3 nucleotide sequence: TGTGCCAGCAGTGAAACTCGGCTAGCAGTCGAGACCCAGTACTTC. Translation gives CASSETRLAVETQYF.

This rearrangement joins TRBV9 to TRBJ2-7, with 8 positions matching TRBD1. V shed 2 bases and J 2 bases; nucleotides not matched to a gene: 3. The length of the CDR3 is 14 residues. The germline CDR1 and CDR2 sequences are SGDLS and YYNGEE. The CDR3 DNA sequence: TGTGCCAGCAGCGTCGGGACAGGTCCCTACGAGCAGTACTTC. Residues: CASSVGTGPYEQYF.

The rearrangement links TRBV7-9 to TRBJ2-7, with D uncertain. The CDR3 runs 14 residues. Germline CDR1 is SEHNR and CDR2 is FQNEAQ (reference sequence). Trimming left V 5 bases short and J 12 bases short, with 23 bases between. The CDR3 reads CASSPTGPSPKAYF. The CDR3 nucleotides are TGTGCCAGCAGCCCGACCGGTCCTTCCCCTAAGGCGTACTTC.